This TCR beta chain was sequenced for a study of T cell clones after liver transplantation. Study background: Timepoints were pre-transplant, pre-withdrawal, and after withdrawal was completed or failed.

Trimming took off 3 bases at V and 1 base at J, with 29 bases between the two ends. The germline CDR1 and CDR2 sequences are MNHEY and SMNVEV (reference sequence). The CDR3 contains 21 residues. Clones were read by immunoSEQ multiplex PCR, and TCRdb kept only the in-frame ones, dropping some. The profile shows tens of thousands of clones, about 90% of them singletons. This specimen was CD8+ T cells from blood, taken 12 months after liver transplant. The sequence was obtained from a human patient who received a liver transplant. Some T cells may have originated in the graft donor. The rearrangement links TRBV27 to TRBJ2-3; maybe TRBD1 (6 bases). In DNA form, the CDR3 reads TGTGCCAGCAGTTTCCCCCCGGACAGTGGAGCTGCCCTTTTGGGCACAGATACGCAGTATTTT. It translates to CASSFPPDSGAALLGTDTQYF.